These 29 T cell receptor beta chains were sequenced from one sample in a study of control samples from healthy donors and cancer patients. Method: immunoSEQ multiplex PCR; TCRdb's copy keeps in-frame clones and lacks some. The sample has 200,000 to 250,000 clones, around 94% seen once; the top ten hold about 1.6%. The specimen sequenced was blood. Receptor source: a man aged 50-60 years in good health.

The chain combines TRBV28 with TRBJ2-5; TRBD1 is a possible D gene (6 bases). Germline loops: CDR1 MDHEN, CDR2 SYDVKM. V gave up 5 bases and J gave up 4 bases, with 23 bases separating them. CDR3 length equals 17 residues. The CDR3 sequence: CASSPTGTQGGPETQYF. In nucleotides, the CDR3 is TGTGCCAGCAGTCCCACTGGGACACAAGGAGGTCCAGAGACCCAGTACTTC.

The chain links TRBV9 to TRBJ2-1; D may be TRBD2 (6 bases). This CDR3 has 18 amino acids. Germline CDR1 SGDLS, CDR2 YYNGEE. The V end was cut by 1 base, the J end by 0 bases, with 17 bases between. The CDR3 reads CASSVTFSSARSYNEQFF. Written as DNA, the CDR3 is TGTGCCAGCAGCGTAACCTTCTCTAGCGCCCGCTCCTACAATGAGCAGTTCTTC. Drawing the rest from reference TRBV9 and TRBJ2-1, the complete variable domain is DSGVTQTPKHLITATGQRVTLRCSPRSGDLSVYWYQQSLDQGLQFLIQYYNGEERAKGNILERFSAQQFPDLHSELNLSSLELGDSALYFCASSVTFSSARSYNEQFFGPGTRLTVL.

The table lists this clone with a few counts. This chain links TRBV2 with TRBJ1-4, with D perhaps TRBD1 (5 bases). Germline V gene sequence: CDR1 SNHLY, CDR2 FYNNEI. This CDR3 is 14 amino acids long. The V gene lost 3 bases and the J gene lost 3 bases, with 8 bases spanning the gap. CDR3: CASSDIRANEKLFF. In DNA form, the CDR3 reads TGTGCCAGCAGTGACATCAGGGCTAATGAAAAACTGTTTTTT.

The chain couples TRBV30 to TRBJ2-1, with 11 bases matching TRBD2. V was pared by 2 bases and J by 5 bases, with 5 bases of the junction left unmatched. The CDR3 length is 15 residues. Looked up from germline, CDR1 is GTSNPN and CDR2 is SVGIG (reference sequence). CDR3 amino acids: CAWSPGLAEHNEQFF. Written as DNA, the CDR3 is TGTGCCTGGAGTCCGGGACTAGCGGAGCACAATGAGCAGTTCTTC.

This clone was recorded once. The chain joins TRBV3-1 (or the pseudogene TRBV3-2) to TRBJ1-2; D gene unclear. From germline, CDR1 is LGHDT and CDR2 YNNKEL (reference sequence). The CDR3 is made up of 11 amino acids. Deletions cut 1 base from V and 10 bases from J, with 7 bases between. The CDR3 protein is CASSQGASYTF. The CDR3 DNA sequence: TGTGCCAGCAGCCAAGGGGCTTCCTACACCTTC.

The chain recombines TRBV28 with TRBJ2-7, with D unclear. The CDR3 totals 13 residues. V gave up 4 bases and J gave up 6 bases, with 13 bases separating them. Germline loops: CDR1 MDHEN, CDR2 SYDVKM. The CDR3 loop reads CASSSPAPFEQYV. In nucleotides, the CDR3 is TGTGCCAGCAGTTCCCCGGCCCCGTTCGAGCAGTACGTC.

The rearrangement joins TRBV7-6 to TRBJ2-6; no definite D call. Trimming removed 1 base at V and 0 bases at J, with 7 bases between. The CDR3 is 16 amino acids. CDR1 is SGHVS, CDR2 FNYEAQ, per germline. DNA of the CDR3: TGTGCCAGCAGCTTAGGTGGTACCTCTGGGGCCAACGTCCTGACTTTC. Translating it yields CASSLGGTSGANVLTF. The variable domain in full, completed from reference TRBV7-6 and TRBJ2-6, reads GAGVSQSPRYKVTKRGQDVALRCDPISGHVSLYWYRQALGQGPEFLTYFNYEAQQDKSGLPNDRFSAERPEGSISTLTIQRTEQRDSAMYRCASSLGGTSGANVLTFGAGSRLTVL.

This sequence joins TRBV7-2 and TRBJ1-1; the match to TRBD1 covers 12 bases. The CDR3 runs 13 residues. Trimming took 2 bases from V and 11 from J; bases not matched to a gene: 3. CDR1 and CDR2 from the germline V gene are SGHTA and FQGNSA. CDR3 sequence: CASSLWDRGPAFF. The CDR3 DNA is TGTGCCAGCAGCTTATGGGACAGGGGGCCTGCTTTCTTT.

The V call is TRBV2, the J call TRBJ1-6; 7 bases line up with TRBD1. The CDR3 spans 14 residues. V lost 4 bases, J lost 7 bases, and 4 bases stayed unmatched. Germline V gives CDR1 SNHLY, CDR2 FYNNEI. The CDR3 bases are TGTGCCAGCAGTGGCCGGGACAGAAATTCACCCCTCCACTTT. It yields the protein CASSGRDRNSPLHF.

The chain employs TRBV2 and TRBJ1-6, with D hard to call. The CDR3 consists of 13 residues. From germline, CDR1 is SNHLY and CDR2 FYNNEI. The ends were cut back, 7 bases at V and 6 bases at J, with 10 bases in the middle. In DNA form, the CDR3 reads TGTGCCAGCAACCTCGACACTAATTCACCCCTCCACTTT. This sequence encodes CASNLDTNSPLHF.

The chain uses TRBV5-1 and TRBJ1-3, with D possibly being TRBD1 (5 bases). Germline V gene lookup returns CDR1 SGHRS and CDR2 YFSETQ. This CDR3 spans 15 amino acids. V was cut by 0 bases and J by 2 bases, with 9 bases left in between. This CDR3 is CASSLAGQAGNTIYF. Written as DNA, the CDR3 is TGCGCCAGCAGCTTGGCAGGGCAAGCTGGAAACACCATATATTTT.

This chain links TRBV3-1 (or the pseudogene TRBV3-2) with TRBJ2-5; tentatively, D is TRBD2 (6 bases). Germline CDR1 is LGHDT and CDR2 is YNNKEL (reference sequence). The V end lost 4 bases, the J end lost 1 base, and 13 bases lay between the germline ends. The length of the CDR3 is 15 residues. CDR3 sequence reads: CASSLRGEGQETQYF. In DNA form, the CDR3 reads TGTGCCAGCAGCCTCCGCGGGGAAGGCCAAGAGACCCAGTACTTC.

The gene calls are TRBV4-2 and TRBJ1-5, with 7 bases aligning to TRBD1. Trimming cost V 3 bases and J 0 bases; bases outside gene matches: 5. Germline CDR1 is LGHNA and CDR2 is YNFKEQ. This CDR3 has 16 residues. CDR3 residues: CASSQRGQSSNQPQHF. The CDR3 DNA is TGTGCCAGCAGCCAGAGGGGACAGTCTAGCAATCAGCCCCAGCATTTT.

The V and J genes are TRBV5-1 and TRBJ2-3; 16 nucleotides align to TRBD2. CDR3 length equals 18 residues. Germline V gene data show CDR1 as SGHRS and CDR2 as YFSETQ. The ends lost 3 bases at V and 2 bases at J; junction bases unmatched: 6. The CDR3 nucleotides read TGCGCCAGCAGCTCCGGGACTAGCGGGGGGGCCGCCACAGATACGCAGTATTTT. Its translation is CASSSGTSGGAATDTQYF.

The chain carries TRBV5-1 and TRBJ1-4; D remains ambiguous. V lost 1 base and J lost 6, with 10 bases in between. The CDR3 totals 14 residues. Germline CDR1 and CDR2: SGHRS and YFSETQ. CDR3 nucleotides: TGCGCCAGCAGCTTGCTCGCGGCGGATGAAAAACTGTTTTTT. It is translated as CASSLLAADEKLFF. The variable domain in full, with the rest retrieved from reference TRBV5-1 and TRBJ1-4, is KAGVTQTPRYLIKTRGQQVTLSCSPISGHRSVSWYQQTPGQGLQFLFEYFSETQRNKGNFPGRFSGRQFSNSRSEMNVSTLELGDSALYLCASSLLAADEKLFFGSGTQLSVL.

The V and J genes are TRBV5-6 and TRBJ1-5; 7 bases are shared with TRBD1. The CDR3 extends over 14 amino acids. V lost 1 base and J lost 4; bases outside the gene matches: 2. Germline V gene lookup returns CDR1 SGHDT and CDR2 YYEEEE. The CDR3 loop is CASSLWDSNQPQHF. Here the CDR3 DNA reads TGTGCCAGCAGCTTGTGGGACAGTAATCAGCCCCAGCATTTT.

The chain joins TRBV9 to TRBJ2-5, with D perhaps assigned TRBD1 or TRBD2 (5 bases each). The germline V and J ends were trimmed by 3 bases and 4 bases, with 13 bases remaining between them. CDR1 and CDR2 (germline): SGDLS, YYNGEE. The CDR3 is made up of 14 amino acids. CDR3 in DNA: TGTGCCAGCAGCGCTTTCCCCGGGACAGAGACCCAGTACTTC. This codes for CASSAFPGTETQYF.

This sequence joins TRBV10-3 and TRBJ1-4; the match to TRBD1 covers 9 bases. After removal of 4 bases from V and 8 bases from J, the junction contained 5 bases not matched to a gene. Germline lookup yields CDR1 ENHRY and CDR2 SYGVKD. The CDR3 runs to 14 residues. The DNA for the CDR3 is TGTGCCATCAGTGCCCGGACAGGGGACGAAAAACTGTTTTTT. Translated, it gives CAISARTGDEKLFF.

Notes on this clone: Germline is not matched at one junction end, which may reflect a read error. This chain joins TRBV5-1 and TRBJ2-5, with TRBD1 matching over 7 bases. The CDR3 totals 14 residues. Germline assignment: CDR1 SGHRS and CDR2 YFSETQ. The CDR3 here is CASSGGQEQEAQYF. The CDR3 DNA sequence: TGCGCCAGCAGCGGCGGACAGGAACAAGAGGCCCAGTACTTC.

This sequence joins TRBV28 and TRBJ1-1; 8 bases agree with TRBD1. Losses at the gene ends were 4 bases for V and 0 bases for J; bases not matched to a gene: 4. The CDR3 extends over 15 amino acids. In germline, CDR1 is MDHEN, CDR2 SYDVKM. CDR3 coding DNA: TGTGCCAGCAGTTACGTACAGGGGGTGAACACTGAAGCTTTCTTT. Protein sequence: CASSYVQGVNTEAFF.

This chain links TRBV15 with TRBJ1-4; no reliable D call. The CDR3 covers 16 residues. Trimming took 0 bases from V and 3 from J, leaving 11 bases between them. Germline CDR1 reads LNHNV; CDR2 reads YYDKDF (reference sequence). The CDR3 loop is CATSRDWVSPNEKLFF. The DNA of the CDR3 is TGTGCCACCAGCAGAGATTGGGTGAGCCCTAATGAAAAACTGTTTTTT.

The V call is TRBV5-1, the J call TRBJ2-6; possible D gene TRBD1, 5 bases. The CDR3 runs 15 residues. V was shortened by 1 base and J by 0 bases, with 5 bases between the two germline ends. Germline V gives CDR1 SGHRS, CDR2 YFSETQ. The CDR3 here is CASSLTGSGANVLTF. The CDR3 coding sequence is TGCGCCAGCAGCTTGACAGGCTCTGGGGCCAACGTCCTGACTTTC.

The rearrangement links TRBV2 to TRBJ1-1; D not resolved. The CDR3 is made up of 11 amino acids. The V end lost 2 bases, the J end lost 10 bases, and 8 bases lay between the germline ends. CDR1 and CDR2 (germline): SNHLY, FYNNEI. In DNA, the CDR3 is TGTGCCAGCAGTGAACTCCTAGGAGCTTTCTTT. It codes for CASSELLGAFF.

CDR3 protein: CASSTDRSYEQYF. CDR3 nucleotide sequence: TGTGCCAGCAGCACAGACAGGAGCTACGAGCAGTACTTC. This chain connects TRBV5-4 to TRBJ2-7; D may be TRBD1 (6 bases). Germline values: CDR1 SGHNT, CDR2 YYREEE (reference sequence). V was cut by 4 bases and J by 3 bases, with 11 bases left in between. CDR3 length: 13 residues.

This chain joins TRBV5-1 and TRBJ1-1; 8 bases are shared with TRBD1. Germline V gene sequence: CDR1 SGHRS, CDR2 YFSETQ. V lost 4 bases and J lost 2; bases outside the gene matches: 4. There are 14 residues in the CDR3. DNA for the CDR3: TGCGCCAGCAGCACGACAGGGGACAACACTGAAGCTTTCTTT. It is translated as CASSTTGDNTEAFF.

The CDR3 sequence is CASSGTANEKLFF. The CDR3 DNA is TGTGCCAGCAGTGGGACTGCTAATGAAAAACTGTTTTTT. V is TRBV2 and J is TRBJ1-4; D ambiguous. V lost 4 bases and J lost 3, with 6 bases in between. The CDR3 runs to 13 residues. Germline-derived CDR1 and CDR2 are SNHLY and FYNNEI. Complete variable domain (other parts from reference TRBV2 and TRBJ1-4): EPEVTQTPSHQVTQMGQEVILRCVPISNHLYFYWYRQILGQKVEFLVSFYNNEISEKSEIFDDQFSVERPDGSNFTLKIRSTKLEDSAMYFCASSGTANEKLFFGSGTQLSVL.

Written as DNA, the CDR3 is TGTGCCAGCAGCTTAAAGGGAGGCCGGCAGGGCACAGATACGCAGTATTTT. Its translation is CASSLKGGRQGTDTQYF. The genes are TRBV7-6 and TRBJ2-3, with a possible D match to TRBD2 (6 bases). The CDR3 covers 17 residues. The germline CDR1 and CDR2 sequences are SGHVS and FNYEAQ. Trimming stripped 2 bases from V and 1 base from J, with 16 bases between.

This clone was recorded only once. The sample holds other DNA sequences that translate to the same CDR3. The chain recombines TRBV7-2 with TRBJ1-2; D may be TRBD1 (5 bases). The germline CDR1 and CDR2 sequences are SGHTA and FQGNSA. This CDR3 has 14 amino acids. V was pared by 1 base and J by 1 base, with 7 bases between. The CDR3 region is CASSLGRGNYGYTF. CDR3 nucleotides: TGTGCCAGCAGCTTAGGAAGGGGTAACTATGGCTACACCTTC.

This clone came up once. CDR3 region: CASSQDRGYQPQHF. The CDR3, as DNA: TGTGCCAGCTCCCAGGACAGGGGTTACCAGCCCCAGCATTTT. The chain carries TRBV6-5 and TRBJ1-5, with 9 bases identical to TRBD1. V trimming: 8 bases; J trimming: 7 bases; junction bases outside the gene matches: 9. This CDR3 spans 14 amino acids. The germline gives CDR1 MNHEY, CDR2 SVGAGI.